A selection of T cell receptor beta chains follows, all from one sample in a study of T cell changes during pregnancy in multiple sclerosis. Some clones are missing from TCRdb's copy, which holds only in-frame ones; the method was immunoSEQ multiplex PCR. The sample lists almost 95,000 clones, about 92% occurring once. Specimen: peripheral blood, collected in the first trimester of pregnancy. Receptor source: a female donor with multiple sclerosis, enrolled in a pregnancy study. CDR3s include the opening cysteine and the closing phenylalanine or tryptophan. The D gene is left open where the match is weak. Clone sizes are given selectively: once, few, many, or a class where the clone is expanded.

J: TRBJ2-2; V: TRBV5-1; D: TRBD2; size: -; DNA: TGCGCCAGCAGCTTGCACCTGGGACTAGCGGGAAGCTTGGTCGGGGAGCTGTTTTTT; CDR3: CASSLHLGLAGSLVGELFF
J: TRBJ1-5; V: TRBV4-2; D: -; size: -; DNA: TGTGCCAGCAGCCAAGATCACCCCGGTCAGGGGTCGGGAGGTCAGCCCCAGCATTTT; CDR3: CASSQDHPGQGSGGQPQHF
J: TRBJ2-7; V: TRBV7-9; D: -; size: -; DNA: TGTGCCAGCAGCTTGGGGGGTAGAGAGCAGTACTTC; CDR3: CASSLGGREQYF
J: TRBJ1-2; V: TRBV4-1; D: TRBD1; size: -; DNA: TGCGCCAGCAGTCTGACAGGGGGCGAGGACTATGGCTACACCTTC; CDR3: CASSLTGGEDYGYTF
J: TRBJ2-7; V: TRBV6-6; D: -; size: -; DNA: TGTGCCAGCAGTTACGCAAACCCGGGAAGCTACGAGCAGTACTTC; CDR3: CASSYANPGSYEQYF
J: TRBJ2-3; V: TRBV13; D: TRBD2; size: once; DNA: TGTGCCAGCAGAACCGGACTAGCGGGAGATACGCAGTATTTT; CDR3: CASRTGLAGDTQYF
J: TRBJ2-1; V: TRBV30; D: -; size: once; DNA: TGTGCCTTTGACAGCTACAATGAGCAGTTCTTC; CDR3: CAFDSYNEQFF
J: TRBJ2-7; V: TRBV30; D: TRBD1; size: -; DNA: TGTGCCTGGAGTGTAAGGATCACAGGGGCCAGGAGCTCCTACGAGCAGTACTTC; CDR3: CAWSVRITGARSSYEQYF
J: TRBJ2-7; V: TRBV7-9; D: TRBD2; size: -; DNA: TGTGCCAGCAGCCCGGCCTTGGGAGGGATTCGGTCCTACGAGCAGTACTTC; CDR3: CASSPALGGIRSYEQYF
J: TRBJ2-7; V: TRBV5-1; D: TRBD2; size: -; DNA: TGCGCCAGCAGCTTGGTTGTGGCTAGCGGGAGCTACGAGCAGTACTTC; CDR3: CASSLVVASGSYEQYF
J: TRBJ1-5; V: TRBV7-9; D: TRBD1; size: -; DNA: TGTGCCAGCAGCTTAGGGGACAGTGCCAATCAGCCCCAGCATTTT; CDR3: CASSLGDSANQPQHF
J: TRBJ2-7; V: TRBV5-1; D: -; size: -; DNA: TGCGCCAGCAGCTTGAAACAGGGGGGGGCTCGCGAGCAGTACTTC; CDR3: CASSLKQGGAREQYF
J: TRBJ2-1; V: TRBV6-6; D: TRBD1; size: -; DNA: TGTGCCAGCAGTTACCAGGGACAGGGGGAGCAGTTCTTC; CDR3: CASSYQGQGEQFF
J: TRBJ2-1; V: TRBV28; D: TRBD2; size: -; DNA: TGTGCCAGCGTGGGACTAGCGGGAGGGCCCCAGCAGTTCTTC; CDR3: CASVGLAGGPQQFF
J: TRBJ2-5; V: TRBV28; D: TRBD1; size: -; DNA: TGTGCCAGCAGAGAAGGGACAGGGCTGGGGACCCAGTACTTC; CDR3: CASREGTGLGTQYF
J: TRBJ2-2; V: TRBV15; D: -; size: -; DNA: TGTGCCACCAGCAGAGATGCCAGCACCGGGGAGCTGTTTTTT; CDR3: CATSRDASTGELFF
J: TRBJ1-1; V: TRBV7-2; D: -; size: -; DNA: TGTGCCAGCAGCTTACGAATGCGGGGGGCGACCGGGAACACTGAAGCTTTCTTT; CDR3: CASSLRMRGATGNTEAFF
J: TRBJ2-7; V: TRBV12-5; D: -; size: -; DNA: TGTGCTAGTGGTTCCCGAGGCTACGAGCAGTACTTC; CDR3: CASGSRGYEQYF
J: TRBJ1-1; V: TRBV25-1; D: -; size: -; DNA: TGTGCCAGCAGTGTCACACCGAACACTGAAGCTTTCTTT; CDR3: CASSVTPNTEAFF
J: TRBJ2-5; V: TRBV30; D: TRBD2; size: -; DNA: TGTGCCTGGAGCCGTACTAGCGGGAGTCCCTCGGAGACCCAGTACTTC; CDR3: CAWSRTSGSPSETQYF
J: TRBJ2-6; V: TRBV27; D: -; size: -; DNA: TGTGCCAGCAGTTTCGGCAGGGGAGCTGGGGCCAACGTCCTGACTTTC; CDR3: CASSFGRGAGANVLTF
J: TRBJ2-7; V: TRBV27; D: TRBD2; size: -; DNA: TGTGCCAGCAGGCCCGGGACTAGCGGGTCCTACGAGCAGTACTTC; CDR3: CASRPGTSGSYEQYF
J: TRBJ1-1; V: TRBV27; D: -; size: -; DNA: TGTGCCAGCTCGACAGGGAACACTGAAGCTTTCTTT; CDR3: CASSTGNTEAFF
J: TRBJ2-7; V: TRBV28; D: TRBD1; size: once; DNA: TGTGCCAGCAGAGACGACAGGGCCTACGAGCAGTACTTC; CDR3: CASRDDRAYEQYF
J: TRBJ2-7; V: TRBV5-1; D: TRBD1; size: -; DNA: TGCGCCAGCAGCCGGACAGGGGGGCTTTCCTACGAGCAGTACTTC; CDR3: CASSRTGGLSYEQYF
J: TRBJ1-1; V: TRBV29-1; D: -; size: few; DNA: TGCAGCGTCCGGGACACTGAAGCTTTCTTT; CDR3: CSVRDTEAFF
J: TRBJ2-7; V: TRBV28; D: TRBD2; size: -; DNA: TGTGCCAGCGGGGTCAACTTAGCGGGCTCCTACGAGCAGTACTTC; CDR3: CASGVNLAGSYEQYF
J: TRBJ2-7; V: TRBV7-6; D: -; size: -; DNA: TGTGCCAGCAGACCTGCAGGGTGGGGATCCTACGAGCAGTACTTC; CDR3: CASRPAGWGSYEQYF
J: TRBJ2-7; V: TRBV6-5; D: TRBD1; size: -; DNA: TGTGCCAGCAGTTCCCAACCAGACAGGGCCTACGAGCAGTACTTC; CDR3: CASSSQPDRAYEQYF
J: TRBJ2-7; V: TRBV7-2; D: TRBD1; size: -; DNA: TGTGCCAGCAGCTCGACGACAGGGCCAAACCGCGTTCTCGAGCAGTACTTC; CDR3: CASSSTTGPNRVLEQYF
J: TRBJ2-6; V: TRBV7-6; D: -; size: -; DNA: TGTGCCAGCAGTGTCCTCGGGACATCAGCGGGGGCCAACGTCCTGACTTTC; CDR3: CASSVLGTSAGANVLTF
J: TRBJ1-5; V: TRBV7-9; D: -; size: -; DNA: TGTGCCAGCAGCTTAGGGGGGGTTCAGCCCCAGCATTTT; CDR3: CASSLGGVQPQHF
J: TRBJ1-1; V: TRBV30; D: -; size: -; DNA: TGTGCCTGGGGGGTCGTTACAGGGACTGAAGCTTTCTTT; CDR3: CAWGVVTGTEAFF
J: TRBJ1-1; V: TRBV9; D: -; size: -; DNA: TGTGCCAGCAGCGAGGTACAGAGGAACACTGAAGCTTTCTTT; CDR3: CASSEVQRNTEAFF
J: TRBJ1-2; V: TRBV27; D: TRBD1; size: -; DNA: TGTGCCAGCAGTTTATCTGGGGGGACAGGGGCTTTCTATGGCTACACCTTC; CDR3: CASSLSGGTGAFYGYTF
J: TRBJ2-7; V: TRBV28; D: TRBD2; size: -; DNA: TGTGCCAGCAGTTTCGGGAGGGCCTACGAGCAGTACTTC; CDR3: CASSFGRAYEQYF
J: TRBJ1-5; V: TRBV10-3; D: TRBD1; size: -; DNA: TGTGCCATCAGTGAGGCACAGGGGGCAGGCAATCAGCCCCAGCATTTT; CDR3: CAISEAQGAGNQPQHF
J: TRBJ2-2; V: TRBV30; D: -; size: -; DNA: TGTGCCTGGGCGGTCCCCGGGGAGCTGTTTTTT; CDR3: CAWAVPGELFF
J: TRBJ2-7; V: TRBV6-5; D: TRBD2; size: -; DNA: TGTGCCAGCAGTTACCAGCGGGGGTCTCGCTACGAGCAGTACTTC; CDR3: CASSYQRGSRYEQYF
J: TRBJ2-7; V: TRBV19; D: TRBD1; size: once; DNA: TGTGCCAGTAGTGCCGGGACAGGGGGAACCTACGAGCAGTACTTC; CDR3: CASSAGTGGTYEQYF
J: TRBJ2-7; V: TRBV19; D: -; size: -; DNA: TGTGCCAGTAGTATAGGCGGAGGGGCGATCGTCTACGAGCAGTACTTC; CDR3: CASSIGGGAIVYEQYF
J: TRBJ2-6; V: TRBV7-2; D: -; size: -; DNA: TGTGCCAGCAGCTTAGGACAGGCTGGGGCCAACGTCCTGACTTTC; CDR3: CASSLGQAGANVLTF
J: TRBJ2-1; V: TRBV27; D: -; size: -; DNA: TGTGCCAGCAGTCCCGCCGGGAGTCACTCCTACAATGAGCAGTTCTTC; CDR3: CASSPAGSHSYNEQFF
J: TRBJ1-2; V: TRBV27; D: -; size: -; DNA: TGTGCCAGCAGTTTTATGGCACCGCCCCATGGCTACACCTTC; CDR3: CASSFMAPPHGYTF
J: TRBJ2-7; V: TRBV27; D: TRBD1; size: -; DNA: TGTGCCAGCAGTTCACAGGGGAAAGACTCCTACGAGCAGTACTTC; CDR3: CASSSQGKDSYEQYF
J: TRBJ2-3; V: TRBV4-3; D: -; size: -; DNA: TGCGCCAGCAGCCAAGCCCCGGGAAGGACAGATACGCAGTATTTT; CDR3: CASSQAPGRTDTQYF
J: TRBJ1-2; V: TRBV19; D: -; size: -; DNA: TGTGCCAGTAGTGTTAACAGGGCAAATGGCTACACCTTC; CDR3: CASSVNRANGYTF
J: TRBJ2-7; V: TRBV7-9; D: TRBD1; size: -; DNA: TGTGCCAGCAGCTCCTACAGGGGGCTGGGCGAGCAGTACTTC; CDR3: CASSSYRGLGEQYF
J: TRBJ2-1; V: TRBV28; D: TRBD2; size: -; DNA: TGTGCCAGCAGTCGGGGACTAGCTGGAAGGTATGAGCAGTTCTTC; CDR3: CASSRGLAGRYEQFF
J: TRBJ2-2; V: TRBV25-1; D: TRBD1; size: -; DNA: TGTGCCAGCAGTGGCCAACAGGGGCGGCAACATCCCGGGGAGCTGTTTTTT; CDR3: CASSGQQGRQHPGELFF
J: TRBJ2-5; V: TRBV7-9; D: TRBD2; size: -; DNA: TGTGCCAGCAGCTACCTGTTGGGGGGAGGGTACCAAGAGACCCAGTACTTC; CDR3: CASSYLLGGGYQETQYF